What follows are 10 T cell receptor beta chains derived from one specimen sequenced in a study of blood T cell repertoires in COVID-19. Generated by immunoSEQ multiplex PCR, the TCRdb table keeps only in-frame clones and is missing some. This sample yields a few hundred thousand clones, of which roughly 84% are seen a single time; 2% to 2.5% belongs to the top ten. Sequenced material: peripheral blood. These TCRs come from an older woman with acute or convalescent COVID-19.

This rearrangement joins TRBV7-2 to TRBJ2-7; tentative D call: TRBD2 (6 bases). Germline V gene data show CDR1 as SGHTA and CDR2 as FQGNSA. The CDR3 spans 14 residues. V lost 1 base, J lost 4 bases, and 11 bases lay in between. CDR3 amino acids: CASSLGVAAYEQYF. CDR3 coding DNA: TGTGCCAGCAGCTTAGGGGTAGCGGCTTACGAGCAGTACTTC. Variable domain in full (rest from reference TRBV7-2 and TRBJ2-7): GAGVSQSPSNKVTEKGKDVELRCDPISGHTALYWYRQSLGQGLEFLIYFQGNSAPDKSGLPSDRFSAERTGGSVSTLTIQRTQQEDSAVYLCASSLGVAAYEQYFGPGTRLTVT.

The chain carries TRBV19 and TRBJ1-1, with 9 bases that match TRBD1. The CDR3 spans 15 residues. Looked up from germline, CDR1 is LNHDA and CDR2 is SQIVND (reference sequence). Trimming cost V 5 bases and J 10 bases; bases outside gene matches: 14. The CDR3 spells CASSLGVGTGPGAFF. CDR3 coding DNA: TGTGCCAGTAGTCTGGGGGTCGGGACAGGGCCTGGAGCTTTCTTT.

The chain carries TRBV7-9 and TRBJ2-3; no clear D gene. Germline V gene sequence: CDR1 SEHNR, CDR2 FQNEAQ (reference sequence). CDR3 length: 17 residues. Trimming stripped 5 bases from V and 0 bases from J, with 18 bases between. In nucleotides, the CDR3 is TGTGCCAGCAGCCTAGATAAATTGTCCTCTAGCACAGATACGCAGTATTTT. Translation: CASSLDKLSSSTDTQYF.

This rearrangement joins TRBV3-1 (or the pseudogene TRBV3-2) to TRBJ2-1; the match to TRBD1 covers 9 bases. V shed 10 bases, J shed 10 bases, and the junction held 11 bases outside the gene matches. This CDR3 contains 13 residues. Germline-derived CDR1 and CDR2 are LGHDT and YNNKEL (reference sequence). This CDR3 is CATAGQGLSEQFF. CDR3 sequence (DNA): TGTGCCACCGCGGGACAGGGTCTCTCAGAGCAGTTCTTC.

V and J are TRBV6-5 and TRBJ1-4; 10 bases line up with TRBD1. From germline, CDR1 is MNHEY and CDR2 SVGAGI. The CDR3 runs to 14 residues. The ends lost 7 bases at V and 5 bases at J; junction bases unmatched: 4. CDR3 residues: CASNTGQGNEKLFF. In nucleotides, the CDR3 is TGTGCCAGCAACACGGGACAGGGGAATGAAAAACTGTTTTTT.

This rearrangement joins TRBV10-3 to TRBJ1-1, with D possibly being TRBD1 (6 bases). V lost 3 bases to trimming and J lost 0 bases, with 8 bases between them. CDR1 ENHRY and CDR2 SYGVKD come from the germline V gene. The CDR3 loop spans 14 amino acids. CDR3 sequence: CAISEGQLNTEAFF. CDR3 nucleotides: TGTGCCATCAGTGAAGGACAGCTGAACACTGAAGCTTTCTTT.

In its sample, this clone was seen a few times. V is TRBV7-3 and J is TRBJ2-2, with D perhaps TRBD2 (5 bases). Germline V gene lookup returns CDR1 SGHTA and CDR2 FQGTGA. The V gene lost 6 bases and the J gene lost 6 bases, with 11 bases spanning the gap. This CDR3 is 13 amino acids long. CDR3: CASSYMGAGELFF. In nucleotides, the CDR3 is TGTGCCAGCAGTTACATGGGAGCCGGGGAGCTGTTTTTT.

The rearrangement links TRBV28 to TRBJ1-4; the D gene is possibly TRBD1 (5 bases). The CDR3 consists of 15 residues. Germline lookup yields CDR1 MDHEN and CDR2 SYDVKM. Trimming took 8 bases from V and 3 from J, leaving 16 bases between them. The CDR3 is CASGGTGLANEKLFF. As DNA, the CDR3 is TGTGCCAGCGGAGGGACCGGCTTGGCTAATGAAAAACTGTTTTTT.

This clone was detected only a few times. V usage is TRBV7-2 and J usage is TRBJ1-4, with 10 bases that match TRBD1. With 5 bases clipped from V and 10 bases from J, the junction kept 7 bases outside the gene matches. The CDR3 loop spans 14 amino acids. The germline CDR1 and CDR2 sequences are SGHTA and FQGNSA. DNA for the CDR3: TGTGCCAGCAGCCCCTCCGGGACAGGGGTAAAACTGTTTTTT. Amino acids: CASSPSGTGVKLFF.

This chain connects TRBV18 to TRBJ1-1; maybe TRBD1 (6 bases). The germline CDR1 and CDR2 sequences are KGHSH and LQKENI. The CDR3 has 14 residues. Trimming took 4 bases from V and 1 from J, leaving 10 bases between them. The CDR3 nucleotides read TGTGCCAGCTCACTAGGGGGGGGGAACACTGAAGCTTTCTTT. Amino acid sequence: CASSLGGGNTEAFF.